Each of the 17 T cell receptor beta chains below was sequenced from the same sample in a study of OX40 agonist ivuxolimab in advanced cancers. Data came from immunoSEQ multiplex PCR; TCRdb stores just in-frame clones and leaves some out. Here the sample spans roughly 75,000 clones, over 70% being singletons. Sequences were derived from CD4+ or CD8+ T cells sorted from blood, sampled in a trial of the OX40 agonist ivuxolimab. The receptor source for this set is an adult with an advanced solid tumor such as melanoma, head and neck, liver or kidney cancer.

The gene calls are TRBV19 and TRBJ1-2, with TRBD1 as a possible D gene (5 bases). Germline assignment: CDR1 LNHDA and CDR2 SQIVND (reference sequence). This CDR3 has 15 residues. The V gene lost 3 bases and the J gene lost 6 bases, with 17 bases spanning the gap. CDR3 coding DNA: TGTGCCAGTAGTATTGAAATTGGCAGGGTTGATGGCTACACCTTC. It is translated as CASSIEIGRVDGYTF.

Notes on this clone: The same CDR3 also results from other DNA sequences found in this sample. The gene calls are TRBV7-9 and TRBJ2-7; no definite D call. CDR1 is SEHNR, CDR2 FQNEAQ, per germline (reference sequence). V dropped 2 bases and J dropped 1 base, with 18 bases sitting between them. This CDR3 has 17 residues. The CDR3 coding sequence is TGTGCCAGCAGCTTAAACGTTCAGTCAGGCTTTTCCTACGAGCAGTACTTC. This gives the protein CASSLNVQSGFSYEQYF.

The chain joins TRBV27 to TRBJ2-7; TRBD2 aligns across 8 bases. Germline values: CDR1 MNHEY, CDR2 SMNVEV (reference sequence). J lost 3 bases, V lost 6 bases, and 7 bases had no gene match. The CDR3 sequence is 14 residues long. The CDR3 sequence: CASRRAGGIYEQYF. In DNA form, the CDR3 reads TGTGCCAGCAGAAGGGCGGGGGGTATCTACGAGCAGTACTTC.

This clone showed up just a few times. The chain uses TRBV30 and TRBJ1-3; D is uncertain. This CDR3 region has 12 residues. V shed 3 bases and J shed 4 bases, with 7 bases lying between them. Germline V gene sequence: CDR1 GTSNPN, CDR2 SVGIG (reference sequence). CDR3 in amino acids: CAWRQNGNTIYF. The CDR3 nucleotides read TGTGCCTGGAGACAAAACGGAAACACCATATATTTT.

This clone was counted a single time. The rearrangement uses TRBV9 and TRBJ2-5; 7 bases are shared with TRBD2. V was pared by 0 bases and J by 4 bases, with 9 bases of the junction left unmatched. Germline CDR1 and CDR2: SGDLS and YYNGEE. The CDR3 covers 16 residues. CDR3 DNA sequence: TGTGCCAGCAGCGTAGGCGGGGGTGCCGTCGTAGAGACCCAGTACTTC. It yields the protein CASSVGGGAVVETQYF.

The gene calls are TRBV30 and TRBJ2-7, with D perhaps being TRBD1 or TRBD2 (6 bases each). Between the trimmed V and J ends, which lost 4 bases and 4 bases, there was a span of 14 bases. The CDR3 has 13 residues. Germline V CDR1 and CDR2: GTSNPN, SVGIG (reference sequence). The CDR3 is CAWTPTGRYEQYF. The CDR3 nucleotides read TGTGCCTGGACCCCAACAGGGAGGTACGAGCAGTACTTC. The full variable domain, completed using reference TRBV30 and TRBJ2-7, is SQTIHQWPATLVQPVGSPLSLECTVEGTSNPNLYWYRQAAGRGLQLLFYSVGIGQISSEVPQNLSASRPQDRQFILSSKKLLLSDSGFYLCAWTPTGRYEQYFGPGTRLTVT.

The chain has TRBV5-1 and TRBJ2-3; a weak D match, TRBD1 (6 bases). The germline V gene has CDR1 SGHRS and CDR2 YFSETQ. CDR3 size: 16 residues. Trimming removed 0 bases at V and 4 bases at J, with 15 bases between. The CDR3 DNA sequence: TGCGCCAGCAGCTTGGCCCCACAGGGCGGCGCAGATACGCAGTATTTT. Amino acid sequence: CASSLAPQGGADTQYF.

The genes are TRBV19 and TRBJ2-7; the match to TRBD2 covers 11 bases. Germline V lookup: CDR1 LNHDA, CDR2 SQIVND (reference sequence). The CDR3 covers 15 residues. With V trimmed by 6 bases and J by 3 bases, 7 bases remained unmatched. The CDR3 nucleotides are TGTGCCAGTAGCCGAACTAGCGGGGGAATCTACGAGCAGTACTTC. This translates into CASSRTSGGIYEQYF.

V gene TRBV7-2 combines with J gene TRBJ1-5; possibly TRBD1 for D (6 bases). This CDR3 is 15 amino acids long. Trimming took 1 base from V and 8 from J, leaving 15 bases between them. From germline, CDR1 is SGHTA and CDR2 FQGNSA. The CDR3 reads CASSLDRERGKPQHF. CDR3 coding DNA: TGTGCCAGCAGCTTAGACAGGGAGCGGGGGAAGCCCCAGCATTTT.

The chain uses TRBV10-3 and TRBJ2-2; TRBD2 might be the D (7 bases). V was shortened by 4 bases and J by 6 bases, with 12 bases between the two germline ends. The CDR3 loop spans 14 amino acids. Per germline, CDR1 ENHRY and CDR2 SYGVKD. This CDR3 reads CAISGQGGAGELFF. CDR3 nucleotide sequence: TGTGCCATCAGTGGCCAAGGGGGGGCCGGGGAGCTGTTTTTT.

The chain couples TRBV19 to TRBJ2-2; 10 bases are a match to TRBD2. Germline assignment: CDR1 LNHDA and CDR2 SQIVND (reference sequence). CDR3 length: 15 residues. With V trimmed by 6 bases and J by 6 bases, 7 bases remained unmatched. Here the CDR3 reads CASSEIAGGSGELFF. The CDR3, as DNA: TGTGCCAGTAGCGAGATAGCGGGGGGCTCCGGGGAGCTGTTTTTT.

This chain uses TRBV6-1 with TRBJ2-7, with D tentatively TRBD2 (5 bases). This CDR3 is built from 11 residues. The ends were cut back, 5 bases at V and 6 bases at J, with 8 bases in the middle. Germline V CDR1 and CDR2: MNHNS, SASEGT. The CDR3 region is CASSSSGEQYF. CDR3 DNA: TGTGCCAGCAGTTCAAGCGGCGAGCAGTACTTC.

This clone is a singleton in its sample. The chain employs TRBV4-3 and TRBJ1-4; D might be TRBD1 (5 bases). The CDR3 length is 16 residues. V shed 3 bases and J shed 8 bases, with 19 bases lying between them. From germline, CDR1 is LGHNA and CDR2 YSLEER. This chain's CDR3 is CASSQDWRGSEEKLFF. The CDR3 region has the DNA TGCGCCAGCAGCCAGGATTGGAGGGGATCCGAGGAAAAACTGTTTTTT.

As concerns this clone: Other DNA sequences in this sample translate to the same CDR3. The V gene is TRBV18, the J gene TRBJ1-6, with D unclear. This CDR3 contains 16 residues. The germline V and J ends were trimmed by 0 bases and 6 bases, with 12 bases remaining between them. Germline V gives CDR1 KGHSH, CDR2 LQKENI. The DNA for the CDR3 is TGTGCCAGCTCACCACCTAATAGAGATCGTAATTCACCCCTCCACTTT. It encodes CASSPPNRDRNSPLHF.

The V and J genes are TRBV2 and TRBJ1-2; D unresolved. The germline CDR1 and CDR2 sequences are SNHLY and FYNNEI. The CDR3 covers 14 residues. V gave up 1 base and J gave up 2 bases, with 8 bases separating them. DNA for the CDR3: TGTGCCAGCAGTGAAGGGATCAGGAACTATGGCTACACCTTC. As protein: CASSEGIRNYGYTF.

The gene calls are TRBV6-5 and TRBJ1-5; D not certain. Germline V lookup: CDR1 MNHEY, CDR2 SVGAGI. This CDR3 contains 13 residues. Trimming removed 7 bases from V and 3 bases from J, with 10 bases in between. The CDR3 is CASNEGPNQPQHF. In DNA form, the CDR3 reads TGTGCCAGCAACGAGGGTCCCAATCAGCCCCAGCATTTT.

The chain employs TRBV23-1 and TRBJ2-7; tentatively, D is TRBD2 (6 bases). TRBV23-1 is identified as an open reading frame with a role that is uncertain. The CDR3 sequence is 16 residues long. V was trimmed by 4 bases and J by 3 bases, leaving 19 bases between them. As DNA, the CDR3 is TGCGCCAGCAGTCCAACCGGAAACAGCGGGTACTACGAGCAGTACTTC. This translates into CASSPTGNSGYYEQYF.